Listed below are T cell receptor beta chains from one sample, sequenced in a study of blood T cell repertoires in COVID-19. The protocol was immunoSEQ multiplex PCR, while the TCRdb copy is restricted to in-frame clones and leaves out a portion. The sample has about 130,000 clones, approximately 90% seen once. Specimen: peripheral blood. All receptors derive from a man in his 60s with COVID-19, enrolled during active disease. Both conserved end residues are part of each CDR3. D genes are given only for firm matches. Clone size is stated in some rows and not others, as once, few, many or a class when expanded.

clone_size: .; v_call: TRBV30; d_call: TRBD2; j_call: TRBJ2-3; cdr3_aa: CASTSGPSTDTQYF; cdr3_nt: TGTGCATCCACTAGCGGACCTAGCACAGATACGCAGTATTTT
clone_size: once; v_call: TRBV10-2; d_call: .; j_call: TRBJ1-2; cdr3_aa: CASSVARNGIYGYTF; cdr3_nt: TGCGCCAGCTCCGTCGCGAGGAACGGCATCTATGGCTACACCTTC
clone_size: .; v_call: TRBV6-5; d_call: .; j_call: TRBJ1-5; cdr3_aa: CASSQLTGSNQPQHF; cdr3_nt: TGTGCCAGCAGCCAACTTACAGGGAGCAATCAGCCCCAGCATTTT
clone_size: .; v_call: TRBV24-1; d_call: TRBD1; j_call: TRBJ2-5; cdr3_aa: CATAGRGQMTETQYF; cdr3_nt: TGTGCCACCGCTGGACGGGGACAGATGACCGAGACCCAGTACTTC
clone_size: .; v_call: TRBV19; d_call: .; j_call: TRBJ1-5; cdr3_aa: CASSIVPEAQHF; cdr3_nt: TGTGCCAGTAGTATTGTCCCGGAGGCCCAGCATTTT
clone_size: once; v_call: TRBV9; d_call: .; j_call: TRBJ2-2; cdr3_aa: CASSALGGGLNTGELFF; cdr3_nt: TGTGCCAGCAGCGCCCTAGGGGGGGGCTTAAACACCGGGGAGCTGTTTTTT
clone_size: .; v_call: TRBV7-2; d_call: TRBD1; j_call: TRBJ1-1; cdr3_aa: CASSSNTGGQSFF; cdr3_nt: TGTGCCAGCAGCAGTAATACAGGGGGCCAGTCTTTCTTT
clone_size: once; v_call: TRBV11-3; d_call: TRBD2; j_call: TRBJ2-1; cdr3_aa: CASSPGLAGATHNEQFF; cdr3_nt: TGTGCCAGCAGCCCCGGACTAGCGGGGGCGACCCACAATGAGCAGTTCTTC
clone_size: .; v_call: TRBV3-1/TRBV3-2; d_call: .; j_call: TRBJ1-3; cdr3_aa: CASSLGLGTIYF; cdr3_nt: TGTGCCAGCAGCCTTGGTCTCGGCACCATATATTTT
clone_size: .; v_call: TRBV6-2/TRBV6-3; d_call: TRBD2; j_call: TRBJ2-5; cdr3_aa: CASSYSSGVETQYF; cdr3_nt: TGTGCCAGCAGTTACTCAAGCGGGGTGGAGACCCAGTACTTC
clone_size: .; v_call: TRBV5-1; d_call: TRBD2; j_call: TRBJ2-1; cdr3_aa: CASSLVSGGLLYNEQFF; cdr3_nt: TGCGCCAGCAGCTTGGTTAGCGGGGGGCTTCTTTACAATGAGCAGTTCTTC
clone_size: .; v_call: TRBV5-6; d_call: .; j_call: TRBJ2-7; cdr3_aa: CASSLGFRGYEQYF; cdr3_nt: TGTGCCAGCAGCTTGGGGTTCAGGGGTTACGAGCAGTACTTC
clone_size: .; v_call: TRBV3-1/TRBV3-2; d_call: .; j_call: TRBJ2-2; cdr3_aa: CASLGQNTGELFF; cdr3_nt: TGTGCCAGCCTAGGACAGAACACCGGGGAGCTGTTTTTT
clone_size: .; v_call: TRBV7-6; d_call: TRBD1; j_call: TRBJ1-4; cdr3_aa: CASSTTGADGEKLFF; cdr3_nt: TGTGCCAGCAGCACGACAGGGGCCGATGGTGAAAAACTGTTTTTT
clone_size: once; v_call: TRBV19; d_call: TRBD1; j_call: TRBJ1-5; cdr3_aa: CASNRDRDQPQHF; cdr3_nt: TGTGCCAGTAACCGGGACAGAGATCAGCCCCAGCATTTT
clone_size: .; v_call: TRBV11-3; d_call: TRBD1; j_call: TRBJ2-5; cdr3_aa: CASSFRQGEGTQYF; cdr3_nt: TGTGCCAGCAGCTTCCGACAGGGTGAAGGGACCCAGTACTTC
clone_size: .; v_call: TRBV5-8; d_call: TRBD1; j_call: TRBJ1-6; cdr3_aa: CASSRDRNSPLHF; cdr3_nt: TGTGCCAGCAGCCGGGACAGAAATTCACCCCTCCACTTT
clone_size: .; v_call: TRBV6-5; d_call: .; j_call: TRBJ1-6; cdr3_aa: CAEQGSYNSPLHF; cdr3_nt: TGTGCAGAACAGGGCTCCTATAATTCACCCCTCCACTTT
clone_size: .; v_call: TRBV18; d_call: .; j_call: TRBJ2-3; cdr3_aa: CASSPARGLDTQYF; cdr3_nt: TGTGCCAGCTCACCTGCGCGGGGCCTAGATACGCAGTATTTT
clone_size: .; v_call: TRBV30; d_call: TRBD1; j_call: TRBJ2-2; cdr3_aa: CAWTPGTGFAGELFF; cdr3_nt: TGTGCCTGGACCCCCGGGACAGGGTTCGCCGGGGAGCTGTTTTTT